Only a few counts were recorded for the clone carrying this T cell receptor beta chain. Its matching antigen is unknown. Germline V gives CDR1 LGHDT, CDR2 YNNKEL (reference sequence). This CDR3 comprises 16 residues. The ends were cut back, 0 bases at V and 7 bases at J, with 18 bases in the middle. This entry is derived from a study of T cells in Graves' hyperthyroidism and ophthalmopathy. Amplification of TCR beta CDR3 regions was performed using RNA transcripts as template. A set of HTBI primers served as the primers for a first-round RT-PCR of the TCR CDR3. TCRdb re-called the multiplex PCR reads through MiXCR, storing one row per CDR3 protein. The sample contains over 550,000 distinct CDR3 sequences, about a sixth of which appear only once. Diagnostic assessment was based on clinical symptoms, serum thyroxine and TRAb, thyroid ultrasound and orbital computed tomography. Fresh peripheral blood, approximately 9.6 ml, yielded the PBMCs.

Study-wide findings and caveats: Blood shared most expanded thyroid clonotypes above 0.001. Stable hyperthyroidism was separated from ophthalmopathy by a model based on 13 V-J features.

Sequenced sample: blood. The V and J genes are TRBV3-1 and TRBJ1-2; a possible D gene is TRBD1 (6 bases). This receptor was obtained from a woman younger than 35 with Graves' hyperthyroidism. The CDR3 spells CASSQDRASAGAGYTF. CDR3 nucleotide sequence: TGTGCCAGCAGCCAAGATAGAGCCAGCGCGGGGGCTGGCTACACCTTC.